These 28 T cell receptor beta chains were sequenced from one sample in a study of blood T cell repertoires in COVID-19 (TCRdb year 2020). The method behind the library was the immunoSEQ multiplex PCR assay. TCRdb mirrors the immuneACCESS table, restricted to in-frame sequences. Some clones are absent from its copies; in checked studies, under half trace to an unresolved V gene, and the reason for the others is unknown. This sample lists 100,000 to 150,000 clones; around four fifths were detected once. The top ten clones comprise approximately 12% of the sample. Sequencing was carried out using peripheral blood. Every receptor here comes from a man aged 60 to 75 with acute or convalescent COVID-19.

V and J are TRBV2 and TRBJ1-6; 8 bases align to TRBD1. The germline gives CDR1 SNHLY, CDR2 FYNNEI. With V trimmed by 5 bases and J by 9 bases, 9 bases remained unmatched. CDR3 length: 15 residues. For the CDR3, the DNA is TGTGCCAGCAGTTCGGACAGGGTAATTGGTTCACCCCTCCACTTT. Residues: CASSSDRVIGSPLHF.

This chain links TRBV18 with TRBJ2-7, with 7 nucleotides matching TRBD1. The junction had 13 bases not matched to a gene; V was cut back by 3 bases and J by 5 bases. The germline V gene has CDR1 KGHSH and CDR2 LQKENI. The CDR3 extends over 16 amino acids. The CDR3 DNA is TGTGCCAGCTCACCCCCTGACAGGGCGGTCCTCAACGAGCAGTACTTC. This translates into CASSPPDRAVLNEQYF.

The chain uses TRBV5-1 and TRBJ2-1; 8 bases are a match to TRBD2. The trim removed 0 bases at V and 4 bases at J, leaving 3 bases unmatched. The CDR3 length is 15 residues. In germline, CDR1 is SGHRS, CDR2 YFSETQ. The CDR3 DNA sequence: TGCGCCAGCAGCTTGGCGGCTAGCGGGTACAATGAGCAGTTCTTC. Translation: CASSLAASGYNEQFF. The full variable domain, in which reference TRBV5-1 and TRBJ2-1 provide the parts outside the CDR3, is KAGVTQTPRYLIKTRGQQVTLSCSPISGHRSVSWYQQTPGQGLQFLFEYFSETQRNKGNFPGRFSGRQFSNSRSEMNVSTLELGDSALYLCASSLAASGYNEQFFGPGTRLTVL.

The chain couples TRBV29-1 to TRBJ2-7; maybe TRBD1 (5 bases). The CDR3 is made up of 12 amino acids. Germline lookup yields CDR1 SQVTM and CDR2 ANQGSEA. Deletions cut 4 bases from V and 0 bases from J, with 7 bases between. The CDR3 loop reads CSVVDSSYEQYF. The CDR3 nucleotides are TGCAGCGTTGTAGACAGCTCCTACGAGCAGTACTTC.

The V call is TRBV4-2, the J call TRBJ2-3; no firm D call. CDR3 size: 14 residues. Germline V gene sequence: CDR1 LGHNA, CDR2 YNFKEQ. V was trimmed by 0 bases and J by 7 bases, leaving 11 bases between them. In DNA form, the CDR3 reads TGTGCCAGCAGCCAAGAGGGCTTACTCAATACGCAGTATTTT. This sequence encodes CASSQEGLLNTQYF.

The chain has TRBV5-8 and TRBJ1-1; no clear D gene. CDR3 length: 12 amino acids. Trimming took off 7 bases at V and 2 bases at J, with 9 bases between the two ends. The germline V gene has CDR1 SGHTS and CDR2 YDEGEE. The CDR3 loop is CASSTTNTEAFF. The DNA for the CDR3 is TGTGCCAGCTCGACAACCAACACTGAAGCTTTCTTT.

This rearrangement joins TRBV28 to TRBJ1-5, with D possibly matching TRBD1 (5 bases). The CDR3 extends over 14 amino acids. Germline CDR1 reads MDHEN; CDR2 reads SYDVKM. Between the trimmed V and J ends, which lost 4 bases and 6 bases, there was a span of 13 bases. CDR3 amino acids: CASSSRQPGQPQHF. The DNA for the CDR3 is TGTGCCAGCAGTTCCCGACAGCCCGGTCAGCCCCAGCATTTT.

The J gene is TRBJ1-1, the V gene TRBV7-8; D not certain. CDR3 length: 16 residues. Germline CDR1 reads SGHVS; CDR2 reads FQNEAQ. Trimming shortened V by 1 base and J by 0 bases, and 12 bases separated the two germline ends. The CDR3, as DNA: TGTGCCAGCAGCTTAGAAGAACGAGCCGTGAACACTGAAGCTTTCTTT. Residues: CASSLEERAVNTEAFF.

This clone appeared once. This chain joins TRBV5-6 and TRBJ2-7, with 7 bases aligning to TRBD2. CDR3 size: 16 residues. The germline CDR1 and CDR2 sequences are SGHDT and YYEEEE. J lost 5 bases, V lost 4 bases, and 15 bases had no gene match. As DNA, the CDR3 is TGTGCCAGCAGCGAAACGGGACTAACTCAAAAGGACGAGCAGTACTTC. Protein product: CASSETGLTQKDEQYF.

This clone was detected only once. The chain employs TRBV5-1 and TRBJ1-1; D is unresolved. With 4 bases removed from V and 5 bases from J, the gap between germline ends came to 12 bases. Germline V gives CDR1 SGHRS, CDR2 YFSETQ. CDR3 size: 13 residues. DNA for the CDR3: TGCGCCAGCAGCCAAAAGCTAGAAACTGAAGCTTTCTTT. Protein: CASSQKLETEAFF.

The rearrangement uses TRBV18 and TRBJ2-2; no firm D call. Trimming removed 1 base at V and 0 bases at J, with 12 bases between. Looked up from germline, CDR1 is KGHSH and CDR2 is LQKENI. The CDR3 consists of 17 residues. Written as DNA, the CDR3 is TGTGCCAGCTCACCACAGGTCCAGCGACCGAACACCGGGGAGCTGTTTTTT. Translated: CASSPQVQRPNTGELFF.

This clone came up once. The rearrangement links TRBV2 to TRBJ2-1; 12 positions agree with TRBD2. The germline V gene encodes CDR1 SNHLY and CDR2 FYNNEI. CDR3 length: 17 amino acids. V lost 8 bases, J lost 2 bases, and 10 bases stayed unmatched. The CDR3 DNA follows: TGTGCCAGCTGGGCCAGGGGACTAGCGGGTACCTACAATGAGCAGTTCTTC. It encodes CASWARGLAGTYNEQFF.

This sequence joins TRBV10-3 and TRBJ2-2; no clear D. There are 13 residues in the CDR3. Per the germline V gene, CDR1 is ENHRY and CDR2 is SYGVKD. V lost 0 bases, J lost 5 bases, and 4 bases lay in between. The CDR3 DNA follows: TGTGCCATCAGTGAGTCAACTACCGGGGAGCTGTTTTTT. This gives the protein CAISESTTGELFF.

The V call is TRBV7-2, the J call TRBJ2-7; D is uncertain. This CDR3 is built from 13 residues. Germline loops: CDR1 SGHTA, CDR2 FQGNSA. The germline V and J ends were trimmed by 1 base and 7 bases, with 11 bases remaining between them. The CDR3 region has the DNA TGTGCCAGCAGCTTAGGCCGGGTTGGGGAGCAGTACTTC. Its translation is CASSLGRVGEQYF.

This chain links TRBV2 with TRBJ2-5; unclear D gene. The CDR3 loop spans 13 amino acids. From germline, CDR1 is SNHLY and CDR2 FYNNEI. V lost 7 bases to trimming and J lost 7 bases, with 16 bases between them. In DNA, the CDR3 is TGTGCCAGCACGGCAGCGCCCCTAGTGACCCAGTACTTC. Its protein is CASTAAPLVTQYF. Using reference TRBV2 and TRBJ2-5 for the parts outside the CDR3, the full variable domain is EPEVTQTPSHQVTQMGQEVILRCVPISNHLYFYWYRQILGQKVEFLVSFYNNEISEKSEIFDDQFSVERPDGSNFTLKIRSTKLEDSAMYFCASTAAPLVTQYFGPGTRLLVL.

This clone is a singleton in its sample. The chain couples TRBV2 to TRBJ2-2; 9 positions match TRBD1. Germline CDR1 and CDR2: SNHLY and FYNNEI. The CDR3 is made up of 16 amino acids. The trim removed 5 bases at V and 4 bases at J, leaving 8 bases unmatched. The CDR3 coding sequence is TGTGCCAGCAGTAGACAGGGGGTCGCGAGCACCGGGGAGCTGTTTTTT. This codes for CASSRQGVASTGELFF.

The V gene is TRBV5-1, the J gene TRBJ2-4; D is unresolved. Germline V gene lookup returns CDR1 SGHRS and CDR2 YFSETQ. The ends were cut back, 0 bases at V and 0 bases at J, with 10 bases in the middle. The CDR3 covers 16 residues. The CDR3 DNA reads TGCGCCAGCAGCTTGGGAGGATTGCTAGCCAAAAACATTCAGTACTTC. This codes for CASSLGGLLAKNIQYF.

There are a few counts of this clone. Different DNA sequences within this sample yield the same CDR3. The chain uses TRBV9 and TRBJ2-7; 12 nucleotides agree with TRBD1. With 3 bases clipped from V and 3 bases from J, the junction kept 4 bases outside the gene matches. The germline V gene has CDR1 SGDLS and CDR2 YYNGEE. The length of the CDR3 is 15 residues. CDR3 bases: TGTGCCAGCAGCGCAGGGACAGGGGGCTTCTACGAGCAGTACTTC. Amino acid sequence: CASSAGTGGFYEQYF.

The chain employs TRBV5-4 and TRBJ2-3; 14 nucleotides match TRBD2. Trimming at V came to 4 bases and at J to 2 bases, leaving 9 bases not matched to a gene. The CDR3 runs 18 residues. The germline V gene encodes CDR1 SGHNT and CDR2 YYREEE (reference sequence). The CDR3 reads CASSPSGTSGGNTDTQYF. DNA of the CDR3: TGTGCCAGCAGCCCCTCCGGGACTAGCGGGGGTAACACAGATACGCAGTATTTT.

This clone was found many times. V is TRBV27 and J is TRBJ1-4, with 8 nucleotides matching TRBD1. Germline trimming cut 2 bases from V and 5 bases from J; bases unmatched to any gene: 4. Germline CDR1 and CDR2: MNHEY and SMNVEV (reference sequence). CDR3 length: 15 amino acids. The CDR3 loop reads CASSLRRQGNEKLFF. CDR3 nucleotide sequence: TGTGCCAGCAGTTTAAGAAGACAGGGGAATGAAAAACTGTTTTTT.

The gene calls are TRBV7-2 and TRBJ1-6; D gene unclear. V lost 9 bases and J 0 bases, leaving 6 bases between the germline ends. Germline V gene data show CDR1 as SGHTA and CDR2 as FQGNSA. The CDR3 is 13 amino acids. CDR3 region: CASRSSYNSPLHF. CDR3 DNA: TGTGCCAGTAGGAGCTCCTATAATTCACCCCTCCACTTT.

The rearrangement uses TRBV18 and TRBJ2-3, with TRBD1 identical over 8 bases. Germline CDR1 reads KGHSH; CDR2 reads LQKENI. The CDR3 consists of 15 residues. The V gene end was trimmed by 8 bases and the J gene end by 0 bases; junction bases not matched to a gene: 7. This CDR3 reads CASTSRQGSTDTQYF. In nucleotides, the CDR3 is TGTGCCAGCACTTCGCGACAGGGGAGCACAGATACGCAGTATTTT.

This chain uses TRBV9 with TRBJ1-5; 8 bases fit TRBD1. CDR1 is SGDLS and CDR2 is YYNGEE in the germline V gene. V was pared by 2 bases and J by 4 bases, with 2 bases of the junction left unmatched. The CDR3 spans 14 residues. This chain's CDR3 is CASSVGQGNQPQHF. The CDR3 region has the DNA TGTGCCAGCAGCGTCGGACAGGGAAATCAGCCCCAGCATTTT. Full variable domain (rest looked up from reference TRBV9 and TRBJ1-5): DSGVTQTPKHLITATGQRVTLRCSPRSGDLSVYWYQQSLDQGLQFLIQYYNGEERAKGNILERFSAQQFPDLHSELNLSSLELGDSALYFCASSVGQGNQPQHFGDGTRLSIL.

The chain has TRBV2 and TRBJ1-5; 10 bases agree with TRBD1. This CDR3 is built from 14 residues. Unmatched junction bases numbered 4, after V lost 5 bases and J lost 6 bases. The germline V gene has CDR1 SNHLY and CDR2 FYNNEI. The CDR3 nucleotides read TGTGCCAGCAGTCCCGACAGGGGGCCTCAGCCCCAGCATTTT. Translation gives CASSPDRGPQPQHF.

V is TRBV12-3 or TRBV12-4 and J is TRBJ1-6; no reliable D call. Deletions cut 4 bases from V and 13 bases from J, with 11 bases between. The CDR3 spans 12 residues. In nucleotides, the CDR3 is TGTGCCAGCAGTTCTTGGCTTCCGCCCCTCCACTTT. It yields the protein CASSSWLPPLHF.

The chain has TRBV5-5 and TRBJ1-5; perhaps TRBD1 as D (6 bases). Germline V gene data show CDR1 as SGHKS and CDR2 as YYEKEE (reference sequence). The CDR3 runs to 15 residues. V was shortened by 0 bases and J by 6 bases, with 13 bases between the two germline ends. The CDR3 DNA reads as TGTGCCAGCAGCTTGGAAGGGGGTGTGAGTCAGCCCCAGCATTTT. Translation: CASSLEGGVSQPQHF.

The V call is TRBV7-9, the J call TRBJ2-3; D is undetermined. V lost 5 bases, J lost 0 bases, and 9 bases lay in between. Per germline, CDR1 SEHNR and CDR2 FQNEAQ (reference sequence). CDR3 length equals 14 residues. CDR3 in amino acids: CASSRQPSTDTQYF. CDR3 coding DNA: TGTGCCAGCAGCCGACAACCAAGCACAGATACGCAGTATTTT.

This chain joins TRBV7-9 and TRBJ1-3, with TRBD1 identical over 9 bases. Germline CDR1 reads SEHNR; CDR2 reads FQNEAQ (reference sequence). The CDR3 consists of 17 residues. V shed 5 bases, J shed 0 bases, and the junction held 8 bases outside the gene matches. The CDR3 coding sequence is TGTGCCAGCAGCGCGGCCGGGACAGGGCTCTCTGGAAACACCATATATTTT. It yields the protein CASSAAGTGLSGNTIYF.